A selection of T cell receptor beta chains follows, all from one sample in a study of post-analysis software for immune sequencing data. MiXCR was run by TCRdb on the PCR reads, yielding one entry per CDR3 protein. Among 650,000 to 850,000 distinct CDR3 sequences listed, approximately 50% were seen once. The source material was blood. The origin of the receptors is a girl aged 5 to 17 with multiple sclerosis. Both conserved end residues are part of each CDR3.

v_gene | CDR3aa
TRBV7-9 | CASSLEHPFSYEQYF
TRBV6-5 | CASSYGQTRYNSPLHF
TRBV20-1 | CSARGLAGAGFYEQYF
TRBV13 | CASSLVSSGRFYEQYF
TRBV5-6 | CASSLEVGVTDTQYF
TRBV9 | CASSVGRLPFESDGYTF
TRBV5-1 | CASSDLAGVNEQFF
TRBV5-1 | CASSLSEYFGYTF
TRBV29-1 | CSVVATNNEQFF
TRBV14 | CASSQVRGGTTEAFF
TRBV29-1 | CSVAGRAHNGQFF
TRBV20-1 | CSASGTGETQYF
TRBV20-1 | CSARRSQGSYNEQFF
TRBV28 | CASREGPANEQFF
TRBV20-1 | CSASRGEIQETQYF
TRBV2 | CASSIQGRDTEAFF
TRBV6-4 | CASSEVVGGEKLFF
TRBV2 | CASRGRTGTRETQYF
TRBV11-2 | CASIPGEGQRNEKLFF
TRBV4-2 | CASSQGAGTSGRPFTYEQYF
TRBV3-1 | CASSPSGQGRSPLHF
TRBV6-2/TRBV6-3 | CASSYRQTEAFF
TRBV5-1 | CASSSGRWGRDEQYF
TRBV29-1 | CSVAVADYNEQFF
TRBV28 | CASSSGGSGRGSYEQYF
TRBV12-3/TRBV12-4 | CASRLAGGSNQPQHF
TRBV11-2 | CASSMGHQETQYF
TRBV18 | CASSPPPKRNPPNHEQYF
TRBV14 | CASSPGSWRNYYEQYF
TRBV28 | CACRVGGGETQYF
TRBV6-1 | CASSELGSNQPQHF
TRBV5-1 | CASNENRGAGANVLTF
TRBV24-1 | CATSGRDGEQYF
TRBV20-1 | CSARPGLFQKTQYF
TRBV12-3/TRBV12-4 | CASSFLEGWGEKLFF
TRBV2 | CASTTSGESYNEQFF
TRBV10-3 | CAISSSSGGAEQYF
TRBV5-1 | CASSPMDSQKGTQYF
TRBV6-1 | CASSEASWERLSSYEQYF
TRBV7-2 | CASTIGTASYEQYF
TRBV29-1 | CSVERPSPDRGVYEQYF
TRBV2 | CASTSGRRTDTQYF
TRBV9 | CASSGGTGTYGYTF
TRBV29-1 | CSVGGPSSTDTQYF
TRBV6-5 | CASSYPRQGTTQYF
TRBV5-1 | CASSPGTTNWQFF
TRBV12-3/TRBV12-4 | CASAGGRNQPQHF
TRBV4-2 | CVSSQDLGFGYTF
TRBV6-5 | CASSYPRGIAGPTSYNEQFF
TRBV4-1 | CASSQDRGEWNNEQFF
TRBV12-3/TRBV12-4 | CASSFSPGIGYTF
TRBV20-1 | CSAGGTSGGAHNEQFF
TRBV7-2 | CASSSTHTDTQYF
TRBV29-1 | CSVEDRGSNTDTQYF